This T cell receptor beta chain was recorded in a study of T-cell memory formation after mild COVID-19. TCRdb called the 5' RACE reads again in MiXCR, with one record for every CDR3 protein. This table has about 250,000 distinct CDR3 sequences, about 16% appearing once. The CDR3 loop spans 17 amino acids. CDR1 and CDR2 (germline): MNHEY, SVGAGI. J was trimmed by 2 bases and V by 4 bases; bases with no gene match: 9. The source of this sequence is an adult woman who had mild COVID-19 (a few samples of this study predate the infection). Cell type and time point are not known. Input material: PBMCs or a T cell subset sorted from them (not recorded which). The rearrangement links TRBV6-5 to TRBJ2-4, with 9 bases aligning to TRBD1. CDR3 nucleotides: TGTGCCAGCAGTTCGGCCGGGACAGGGTTATCCAAAAACATTCAGTACTTC. Residues: CASSSAGTGLSKNIQYF.